Presented here are 19 T cell receptor beta chains from one specimen sequenced in a study of early T cells in non-severe SARS-CoV-2 infection. TCRdb independently ran MiXCR on the 5' RACE reads; one entry per CDR3 protein. The sample lists about 50,000 distinct CDR3 sequences, around 10% occurring once. The sequences come from whole blood, collected at baseline. These receptors were obtained from an adult who was a healthcare worker with PCR-confirmed SARS-CoV-2 infection or an uninfected control (not recorded which).

This clonotype was recorded many times. The chain is built from TRBV20-1 and TRBJ2-7, with D unclear. Germline lookup yields CDR1 DFQATT and CDR2 SNEGSKA (reference sequence). Trimming stripped 0 bases from V and 0 bases from J, with 15 bases between. The CDR3 length is 16 residues. The CDR3 DNA reads TGCAGTGCTAGAGATACCTTACCGCCTCTCTCCTACGAGCAGTACTTC. Protein: CSARDTLPPLSYEQYF.

In this sample, this clonotype turned up a few times. This chain joins TRBV7-7 and TRBJ1-1, with 8 bases that match TRBD1. Per the germline V gene, CDR1 is SSHAT and CDR2 is FNYEAQ (reference sequence). The CDR3 covers 14 residues. The V segment lost 2 bases and the J segment 7 bases; nucleotides outside the gene matches: 6. CDR3: CASSLSLGTGEAFF. The CDR3, as DNA: TGTGCCAGCAGCTTAAGCCTTGGGACAGGTGAAGCTTTCTTT.

This clonotype has a count of ten or more. The J gene is TRBJ1-4, the V gene TRBV11-2; D ambiguous. Germline V gene lookup returns CDR1 SGHAT and CDR2 FQNNGV. The CDR3 has 14 amino acids. V was clipped by 3 bases and J by 5 bases, with 10 bases between them. The CDR3 sequence: CASSLGGGNEKLFF. The CDR3 DNA reads TGTGCCAGCAGCTTGGGTGGCGGGAATGAAAAACTGTTTTTT.

The rearrangement links TRBV6-1 to TRBJ1-1, with D hard to call. Germline lookup yields CDR1 MNHNS and CDR2 SASEGT. Deletions cut 1 base from V and 4 bases from J, with 10 bases between. The CDR3 length is 14 residues. DNA for the CDR3: TGTGCCAGCAGTGAAGAGGGAGTCCCCACTGAAGCTTTCTTT. Its protein product is CASSEEGVPTEAFF.

The chain is built from TRBV11-2 and TRBJ2-2; D not resolved. The CDR3 length is 17 residues. Germline V gives CDR1 SGHAT, CDR2 FQNNGV. Trimming removed 0 bases from V and 1 base from J, with 12 bases in between. The CDR3 nucleotides are TGTGCCAGCAGCTTAGAAGGCGGTCTGGGGAACACCGGGGAGCTGTTTTTT. The encoded protein is CASSLEGGLGNTGELFF.

This clonotype turned up a few times. J is TRBJ2-7 and V is TRBV6-2 or TRBV6-3; TRBD1 matches 10 bases. Germline loops: CDR1 MNHEY, CDR2 SVGEGT. The CDR3 has 15 amino acids. V was clipped by 3 bases and J by 5 bases; unmatched bases: 7. The CDR3 spells CASSYPGTGDDEQYF. In nucleotides, the CDR3 is TGTGCCAGCAGTTATCCCGGGACAGGGGACGACGAGCAGTACTTC.

The rearrangement joins TRBV5-1 to TRBJ2-5, with 14 nucleotides matching TRBD2. The CDR3 is made up of 17 amino acids. The V gene end was trimmed by 4 bases and the J gene end by 0 bases; junction bases not matched to a gene: 5. Per germline, CDR1 SGHRS and CDR2 YFSETQ. This CDR3 is CASSPGTSGRNQETQYF. In DNA, the CDR3 is TGCGCCAGCAGCCCGGGGACTAGCGGGAGAAACCAAGAGACCCAGTACTTC.

This chain joins TRBV19 and TRBJ1-5, with D tentatively TRBD1 (6 bases). Germline V CDR1 and CDR2: LNHDA, SQIVND (reference sequence). V was trimmed by 5 bases and J by 5 bases, leaving 10 bases between them. CDR3 size: 13 residues. CDR3 coding DNA: TGTGCCAGTAGTGCACAGGGTTATCAGCCCCAGCATTTT. It is translated as CASSAQGYQPQHF. Together with reference TRBV19 and TRBJ1-5, the CDR3 gives the full variable domain: DGGITQSPKYLFRKEGQNVTLSCEQNLNHDAMYWYRQDPGQGLRLIYYSQIVNDFQKGDIAEGYSVSREKKESFPLTVTSAQKNPTAFYLCASSAQGYQPQHFGDGTRLSIL.

This chain links TRBV6-1 with TRBJ2-1; TRBD1 is a possible D gene (6 bases). This CDR3 has 16 amino acids. V was shortened by 3 bases and J by 5 bases, with 17 bases between the two germline ends. Germline CDR1 reads MNHNS; CDR2 reads SASEGT. CDR3 sequence: CASSETGTLRDNEQFF. The CDR3, as DNA: TGTGCCAGCAGTGAGACAGGTACTCTAAGGGACAATGAGCAGTTCTTC.

This clonotype has a handful of counts. The genes are TRBV20-1 and TRBJ1-1; no reliable D call. This CDR3 has 14 amino acids. CDR1 and CDR2 from the germline V gene are DFQATT and SNEGSKA (reference sequence). V was clipped by 1 base and J by 1 base, with 10 bases between them. As DNA, the CDR3 is TGCAGTGCTAGAGGAGCAGGCGGGAACACTGAAGCTTTCTTT. Its protein is CSARGAGGNTEAFF.

Ten or more counts support this clonotype. The V call is TRBV2, the J call TRBJ2-7, with a weak D call TRBD2 (6 bases). The length of the CDR3 is 14 residues. Trimming left V 2 bases short and J 1 base short, with 9 bases between. Germline CDR1 SNHLY, CDR2 FYNNEI. The CDR3 sequence is CASSERTKSYEQYF. As DNA, the CDR3 is TGTGCCAGCAGTGAAAGGACTAAATCCTACGAGCAGTACTTC.

The chain links TRBV20-1 to TRBJ1-5, with 8 bases identical to TRBD1. Looked up from germline, CDR1 is DFQATT and CDR2 is SNEGSKA (reference sequence). This CDR3 is 16 amino acids long. Trimming cost V 6 bases and J 5 bases; bases outside gene matches: 15. CDR3 sequence: CSAARGTGLSDQPQHF. DNA of the CDR3: TGCAGTGCCGCCCGAGGGACAGGCCTCTCAGATCAGCCCCAGCATTTT.

CDR3 residues: CASSRGRDETQYF. In nucleotides, the CDR3 is TGTGCCAGCTCACGCGGCAGGGACGAGACCCAGTACTTC. J is TRBJ2-5 and V is TRBV18, with D possibly being TRBD1 or TRBD2 (5 bases each). Germline CDR1 KGHSH, CDR2 LQKENI. Trimming removed 4 bases from V and 5 bases from J, with 11 bases in between. The CDR3 sequence is 13 residues long.

This clonotype occurred many times. V gene TRBV11-2 combines with J gene TRBJ2-1; D not certain. From germline, CDR1 is SGHAT and CDR2 FQNNGV. This CDR3 spans 11 amino acids. The V gene lost 5 bases and the J gene lost 9 bases, with 8 bases spanning the gap. CDR3 loop: CASSPLSEQFF. The CDR3 DNA follows: TGTGCCAGCAGCCCCCTTTCTGAGCAGTTCTTC.

The rearrangement uses TRBV7-2 and TRBJ2-5; the D is unclear. The CDR3 is made up of 15 amino acids. CDR1 and CDR2 from the germline V gene are SGHTA and FQGNSA. Trimming pared 5 bases from V and 2 bases from J, leaving 15 bases between. The CDR3 loop reads CASSNNPGGQETQYF. CDR3 in DNA: TGTGCCAGCAGCAACAATCCGGGTGGACAAGAGACCCAGTACTTC.

The gene calls are TRBV19 and TRBJ1-5; D not certain. The CDR3 extends over 16 amino acids. The germline V gene encodes CDR1 LNHDA and CDR2 SQIVND (reference sequence). V lost 5 bases and J lost 0, with 14 bases in between. In DNA, the CDR3 is TGTGCCAGTAGTCGGCCCCTGGAGTATAGCAATCAGCCCCAGCATTTT. The encoded protein is CASSRPLEYSNQPQHF. Complete variable domain (other parts from reference TRBV19 and TRBJ1-5): DGGITQSPKYLFRKEGQNVTLSCEQNLNHDAMYWYRQDPGQGLRLIYYSQIVNDFQKGDIAEGYSVSREKKESFPLTVTSAQKNPTAFYLCASSRPLEYSNQPQHFGDGTRLSIL.

This clonotype was seen a few times. The V and J genes are TRBV20-1 and TRBJ1-1; TRBD1 matches 8 bases. CDR1 and CDR2 from the germline V gene are DFQATT and SNEGSKA (reference sequence). V was pared by 5 bases and J by 5 bases, with 4 bases of the junction left unmatched. The CDR3 loop spans 12 amino acids. The CDR3 reads CSAGQGRTEAFF. The DNA for the CDR3 is TGCAGTGCTGGACAGGGCCGGACTGAAGCTTTCTTT.

The rearrangement links TRBV5-1 to TRBJ2-3, with 14 bases identical to TRBD2. CDR3 length: 15 residues. The germline gives CDR1 SGHRS, CDR2 YFSETQ. The V segment lost 7 bases and the J segment 2 bases; nucleotides outside the gene matches: 3. CDR3 region: CASGTSGGHTDTQYF. The CDR3 DNA is TGCGCCAGCGGGACTAGCGGGGGACACACAGATACGCAGTATTTT.

This clonotype was detected a few times. The V gene is TRBV12-3 or TRBV12-4, the J gene TRBJ2-3; D is uncertain. This CDR3 spans 16 amino acids. The V end was cut by 6 bases, the J end by 0 bases, with 16 bases between. The CDR3 loop is CASSPLSGYSTDTQYF. The CDR3 nucleotides are TGTGCCAGCAGCCCCCTCTCGGGCTACAGCACAGATACGCAGTATTTT.